This entry is about one T cell receptor (beta chain). This clonotype has at least ten counts. Its target antigen remains unknown. No much larger clone is present one base from it, and per-base qualities are unavailable. This sample is part of a study of T-cell reconstitution after alpha-beta-depleted transplantation in children (dated by TCRdb to about 2016). Regarding the research as a whole: Using TCR repertoire profiling, the study followed T-cell immune reconstitution in a quantitative way in children after TCRalphabeta/CD19-depleted allogeneic hematopoietic cell transplantation.

The library was produced with PCR. Sequenced using an Illumina HiSeq 2500. To normalize quantification of the TCRbeta repertoire, the TCR libraries were built with molecular barcoding that relied on unique molecular identifiers. TCRdb passed the public sequencing reads through fastp at Q25 and MiXCR, retaining productive beta sequences. CDR3 protein sequences are deduplicated, and each keeps its most common genes and DNA. For this sample the table gives 300,000 to 400,000 distinct CDR3 sequences, of which about an eighth were detected only once. Around 4.5% of the sample goes to the ten largest clones. Spanning cysteine to phenylalanine, the CDR3 consists of 14 amino acids. The sequence is cut down to CDR3 DNA, 42 bases in frame from base 1. The germline V gene specifies MNHEY as CDR1 and SVGAGI as CDR2. V and J lose 2 bases and 9 bases, and a span of 16 bases separates them.

The specimen was PBMCs, collected from the stem cell graft. The rearrangement joined TRBV6-5 to TRBJ1-2; D gene: possibly TRBD1, on 5 matching bases. This TCR was sampled from a human donor who donated a stem cell graft to a child with Fanconi anemia. The CDR3 region has the sequence CASSYQGTAESYTF. The nucleotides read TGTGCCAGCAGTTACCAAGGGACCGCTGAGAGCTACACCTTC.